This TCR beta chain was documented in a study of blood T cell repertoires in COVID-19. Overall study: Acute-phase and convalescent COVID-19 samples originated in the United States, Italy and Spain. Sources were T cells, B-cell-depleted T cells, or PBMCs; the material itself was cDNA or gDNA.

In the source study's methods: Using reference gene primer amplification, nucleated cell counts were estimated. The data were produced by immunoSEQ multiplex PCR, yet TCRdb's version contains in-frame clones alone and is incomplete. V and J calls plus clone size are reproduced from that table; the DNA served to infer D and trimming. The data show around 160,000 clones, with approximately 90% seen just once and around 15% held by the top ten. This clonotype originated in a man younger than 30 with COVID-19, enrolled during active disease. Sequencing was carried out using peripheral blood.

This CDR3 is CASSGGRAILGETQYF. For the CDR3, the DNA is TGTGCCAGCAGTGGGGGCCGGGCGATTCTTGGAGAGACCCAGTACTTC. V gene TRBV27 combines with J gene TRBJ2-5, with D tentatively TRBD1 (6 bases). The ends were cut back, 5 bases at V and 4 bases at J, with 20 bases in the middle. Germline V gene sequence: CDR1 MNHEY, CDR2 SMNVEV (reference sequence). This CDR3 contains 16 residues.